Listed here are 18 T cell receptor beta chains from one sample, sequenced in a study of beta chain features in type 1 diabetes. General study results and limits: All four CD4+ subsets from Type 1 diabetes patients carried moderately but significantly shorter TCRB CDR3s.

The investigators reverse transcribed all of the isolated RNA, so they sequenced expressed TCRB transcripts. The protocol was immunoSEQ multiplex PCR, while the TCRdb copy is restricted to in-frame clones and leaves out a portion. The table has under 300,000 clones, over 20% seen once. Which antigens these TCRs recognize remains unknown. Sequenced: naive CD4+ T cells from blood. Receptors originate from a woman aged 40 to 50 with type 1 diabetes.

Only a few counts were recorded for this clone. The chain joins TRBV30 to TRBJ1-5; D not certain. Trimming shortened V by 6 bases and J by 6 bases, and 12 bases separated the two germline ends. The germline CDR1 and CDR2 sequences are GTSNPN and SVGIG (reference sequence). The CDR3 contains 12 residues. Here the CDR3 DNA reads TGTGCCTGCTCGGGCGGGGTTCAGCCCCAGCATTTT. It codes for CACSGGVQPQHF.

J is TRBJ2-7 and V is TRBV7-9; 8 nucleotides agree with TRBD1. CDR1 and CDR2 (germline): SEHNR, FQNEAQ (reference sequence). This CDR3 region has 12 residues. Trimming at V came to 5 bases and at J to 6 bases, leaving 3 bases not matched to a gene. The CDR3 DNA reads as TGTGCCAGCAGCGGGACAGGCGGCGAGCAGTACTTC. Its translation is CASSGTGGEQYF.

The chain employs TRBV19 and TRBJ1-1; no reliable D call. V shed 6 bases and J shed 0 bases, with 8 bases lying between them. This CDR3 contains 13 residues. Germline-derived CDR1 and CDR2 are LNHDA and SQIVND (reference sequence). Here the CDR3 DNA reads TGTGCCAGTAGCGGTATTATGAACACTGAAGCTTTCTTT. This gives the protein CASSGIMNTEAFF.

V gene TRBV4-3 combines with J gene TRBJ1-4; 9 bases agree with TRBD1. CDR3 length: 15 residues. CDR1 and CDR2 from the germline V gene are LGHNA and YSLEER. The V gene end was trimmed by 3 bases and the J gene end by 8 bases; junction bases not matched to a gene: 7. CDR3 region: CASSQPGQGREKLFF. In DNA, the CDR3 is TGCGCCAGCAGCCAGCCGGGACAGGGCCGGGAAAAACTGTTTTTT.

The chain couples TRBV28 to TRBJ1-2, with a tentative D call TRBD1 (5 bases). Germline CDR1 and CDR2: MDHEN and SYDVKM. CDR3 size: 14 residues. Trimming cost V 6 bases and J 3 bases, with 14 bases left between them. CDR3 region: CASRLGGADYGYTF. The CDR3 DNA is TGTGCCAGCAGGCTAGGAGGGGCTGACTATGGCTACACCTTC.

This chain joins TRBV18 and TRBJ2-7; no clear D. V was clipped by 3 bases and J by 7 bases, with 10 bases between them. The CDR3 covers 12 residues. Germline V lookup: CDR1 KGHSH, CDR2 LQKENI. The CDR3 loop reads CASSPDLKEQYF. For the CDR3, the DNA is TGTGCCAGCTCACCTGACTTAAAGGAGCAGTACTTC.

This clone has more than one count but fewer than ten. J is TRBJ1-1 and V is TRBV18; no reliable D call. The germline CDR1 and CDR2 sequences are KGHSH and LQKENI. Deletions cut 1 base from V and 1 base from J, with 7 bases between. This CDR3 comprises 14 residues. CDR3: CASSPLRENTEAFF. CDR3 in DNA: TGTGCCAGCTCACCACTAAGAGAGAACACTGAAGCTTTCTTT.

This clone appeared a few times. The chain uses TRBV4-1 and TRBJ2-3; the match to TRBD2 covers 16 bases. This CDR3 region has 16 residues. CDR1 and CDR2 from the germline V gene are MGHRA and YSYEKL. The V segment lost 5 bases and the J segment 3 bases; nucleotides outside the gene matches: 2. The CDR3 region is CASSLGLAGGTDTQYF. The CDR3 bases are TGCGCCAGCAGCTTGGGACTAGCGGGAGGGACAGATACGCAGTATTTT.

The chain employs TRBV15 and TRBJ1-2; TRBD1 might be the D (6 bases). Trimming stripped 0 bases from V and 3 bases from J, with 11 bases between. The CDR3 sequence is 15 residues long. Germline V gene lookup returns CDR1 LNHNV and CDR2 YYDKDF (reference sequence). The CDR3 nucleotides are TGTGCCACCAGCAGAGACACAGGGAACTACTATGGCTACACCTTC. This sequence encodes CATSRDTGNYYGYTF.

The gene calls are TRBV4-3 and TRBJ1-2, with D possibly being TRBD1 (6 bases). Trimming pared 2 bases from V and 4 bases from J, leaving 11 bases between. CDR3 length equals 14 residues. Germline V gives CDR1 LGHNA, CDR2 YSLEER. The CDR3 loop reads CASSQTGLGYGYTF. The CDR3, as DNA: TGCGCCAGCAGCCAAACAGGGCTTGGCTATGGCTACACCTTC.

This clone was seen only a few times. V and J are TRBV5-1 and TRBJ2-7; TRBD1 aligns across 7 bases. The germline V gene has CDR1 SGHRS and CDR2 YFSETQ. Trimming took 4 bases from V and 0 from J; bases not matched to a gene: 4. The length of the CDR3 is 14 residues. The CDR3 coding sequence is TGCGCCAGCAGCACTCGGACAGGCTCCTACGAGCAGTACTTC. Translating gives CASSTRTGSYEQYF.

V and J are TRBV30 and TRBJ2-7, with TRBD2 matching 12 bases. From germline, CDR1 is GTSNPN and CDR2 SVGIG (reference sequence). CDR3 length equals 17 residues. Losses at the gene ends were 3 bases for V and 6 bases for J; bases not matched to a gene: 15. CDR3 coding DNA: TGTGCCTGGAGCGCAGGGAGGACTAGCGGGACATCATCCGAGCAGTACTTC. Protein product: CAWSAGRTSGTSSEQYF.

The chain carries TRBV4-3 and TRBJ1-4; D gene uncertain. The CDR3 is 16 residues long. The germline V gene has CDR1 LGHNA and CDR2 YSLEER. The V end was cut by 4 bases, the J end by 4 bases, with 16 bases between. The CDR3 reads CASSLNAVQSNEKLFF. The CDR3 DNA reads TGCGCCAGCAGCCTAAATGCCGTACAGAGTAATGAAAAACTGTTTTTT.

The chain employs TRBV5-6 and TRBJ2-3; 8 positions match TRBD1. Germline CDR1 is SGHDT and CDR2 is YYEEEE. Trimming took 1 base from V and 4 from J; bases not matched to a gene: 5. The CDR3 totals 15 residues. The CDR3 bases are TGTGCCAGCAGCTTGACAGGGGGAGATGCAGATACGCAGTATTTT. Amino acid sequence: CASSLTGGDADTQYF.

The CDR3 sequence: CASSPRFPSSGNTIYF. CDR3 nucleotides: TGCGCCAGCAGCCCGAGATTTCCGAGCTCTGGAAACACCATATATTTT. The rearrangement joins TRBV5-1 to TRBJ1-3; D gene ambiguous. Germline CDR1 is SGHRS and CDR2 is YFSETQ. CDR3 length: 16 amino acids. V was cut by 4 bases and J by 0 bases, with 14 bases left in between.

The chain has TRBV7-3 and TRBJ2-2, with D tentatively TRBD1 (6 bases). V lost 0 bases and J lost 1, with 9 bases in between. The CDR3 loop spans 16 amino acids. Germline lookup yields CDR1 SGHTA and CDR2 FQGTGA. The CDR3 protein is CASSLTAGENTGELFF. The DNA for the CDR3 is TGTGCCAGCAGCTTAACGGCAGGGGAGAACACCGGGGAGCTGTTTTTT.

The chain uses TRBV9 and TRBJ2-7, with TRBD2 matching over 10 bases. CDR1 is SGDLS, CDR2 YYNGEE, per germline. The CDR3 totals 16 residues. V shed 0 bases and J 3 bases; nucleotides not matched to a gene: 6. The CDR3 loop reads CASSVVASGGFYEQYF. The CDR3 nucleotides read TGTGCCAGCAGCGTAGTGGCTAGCGGGGGATTCTACGAGCAGTACTTC.

This clone was seen a handful of times. The chain employs TRBV7-9 and TRBJ2-1, with TRBD1 matching 9 bases. Germline CDR1 is SEHNR and CDR2 is FQNEAQ (reference sequence). This CDR3 is 13 amino acids long. V lost 4 bases, J lost 6 bases, and 1 base stayed unmatched. The CDR3 protein is CASSSTGGNEQFF. CDR3 nucleotide sequence: TGTGCCAGCAGCTCGACAGGGGGCAATGAGCAGTTCTTC.